The rows below give T cell receptor beta chains drawn from one sample of a study of T cells in Graves' hyperthyroidism and ophthalmopathy. One entry per CDR3 protein, called by TCRdb with MiXCR from the multiplex PCR reads. Of 620,000 or so distinct CDR3 sequences listed, 14% are singletons. The material sequenced was blood. These receptors came from a woman in her fifties or sixties with Graves' ophthalmopathy. Each CDR3 is given with its conserved first and last residue. The order of the fields is D gene, clone size, V gene, J gene, CDR3 protein, CDR3 DNA. A D gene is named only where the DNA matches it firmly. The size of a clone is reported for some rows only, either as once, few or many, or as a class for expanded clones.

D: TRBD2
size: few
V: TRBV5-8
J: TRBJ2-3
CDR3: CASSFLAGPTQYF
DNA: TGTGCCAGCAGCTTTCTAGCGGGCCCTACGCAGTATTTT

D: TRBD2
size: many
V: TRBV9
J: TRBJ2-7
CDR3: CASSPEGGSYEQYF
DNA: TGTGCCAGCAGCCCTGAAGGCGGGAGCTACGAGCAGTACTTC

D: -
size: many
V: TRBV19
J: TRBJ1-2
CDR3: CASTPGTETGGYTF
DNA: TGTGCCAGTACCCCAGGGACGGAGACTGGCGGCTACACCTTC

D: -
size: many
V: TRBV5-5
J: TRBJ1-5
CDR3: CASSFEHGNQPQHF
DNA: TGTGCCAGCAGCTTCGAACATGGGAATCAGCCCCAGCATTTT

D: TRBD1
size: -
V: TRBV28
J: TRBJ1-3
CDR3: CASSSPTGVTGNTIYF
DNA: TGTGCCAGCAGTTCCCCGACAGGGGTTACTGGAAACACCATATATTTT

D: TRBD1
size: few
V: TRBV19
J: TRBJ1-2
CDR3: CASSISPDRDYGYTF
DNA: TGTGCCAGTAGTATAAGCCCGGACAGGGACTATGGCTACACCTTC

D: -
size: -
V: TRBV29-1
J: TRBJ2-7
CDR3: CSVEADNAEQYF
DNA: TGCAGCGTTGAAGCGGACAATGCCGAGCAGTACTTC

D: TRBD1
size: -
V: TRBV7-9
J: TRBJ2-7
CDR3: CASDTGAAEQYF
DNA: TGTGCCAGCGATACAGGGGCCGCCGAGCAGTACTTC

D: -
size: few
V: TRBV18
J: TRBJ2-5
CDR3: CASSFQMGPETQYF
DNA: TGTGCCAGCTCATTTCAGATGGGGCCAGAGACCCAGTACTTC

D: -
size: -
V: TRBV27
J: TRBJ1-1
CDR3: CASSLYPGRGNTEAFF
DNA: TGTGCCAGCAGTTTATATCCGGGTAGGGGGAACACTGAAGCTTTCTTT

D: TRBD2
size: few
V: TRBV7-9
J: TRBJ2-1
CDR3: CASSSPRLAGGKNEQFF
DNA: TGTGCCAGCAGCTCACCCCGACTAGCGGGAGGTAAGAATGAGCAGTTCTTC

D: -
size: many
V: TRBV7-9
J: TRBJ2-1
CDR3: CASRLGLGSVYNEQFF
DNA: TGTGCCAGCAGACTAGGGTTGGGGAGTGTCTACAATGAGCAGTTCTTC

D: -
size: few
V: TRBV2
J: TRBJ2-5
CDR3: CASMGWSGETQYF
DNA: TGTGCCAGCATGGGATGGTCGGGAGAGACCCAGTACTTC

D: TRBD1
size: many
V: TRBV7-2
J: TRBJ2-3
CDR3: CASSLSLVGTGRDTQYF
DNA: TGTGCCAGCAGCTTATCATTGGTTGGGACAGGGAGAGATACGCAGTATTTT

D: TRBD1
size: -
V: TRBV19
J: TRBJ2-7
CDR3: CASTGTGGVEQYF
DNA: TGTGCCAGTACCGGGACAGGGGGCGTCGAGCAGTACTTC

D: -
size: many
V: TRBV12-3/TRBV12-4
J: TRBJ1-2
CDR3: CATSSGTNYGYTF
DNA: TGTGCCACTTCCTCCGGGACGAACTATGGCTACACCTTC

D: -
size: many
V: TRBV7-9
J: TRBJ2-7
CDR3: CASSYPEYEQYF
DNA: TGTGCCAGCAGCTACCCAGAGTACGAGCAGTACTTC

D: TRBD2
size: -
V: TRBV28
J: TRBJ2-1
CDR3: CASSGIAGGEQFF
DNA: TGTGCCAGCAGTGGAATAGCGGGAGGCGAGCAGTTCTTC

D: TRBD1
size: few
V: TRBV29-1
J: TRBJ2-7
CDR3: CSVAQGVGSYEQYF
DNA: TGCAGCGTTGCCCAGGGGGTTGGCTCCTACGAGCAGTACTTC